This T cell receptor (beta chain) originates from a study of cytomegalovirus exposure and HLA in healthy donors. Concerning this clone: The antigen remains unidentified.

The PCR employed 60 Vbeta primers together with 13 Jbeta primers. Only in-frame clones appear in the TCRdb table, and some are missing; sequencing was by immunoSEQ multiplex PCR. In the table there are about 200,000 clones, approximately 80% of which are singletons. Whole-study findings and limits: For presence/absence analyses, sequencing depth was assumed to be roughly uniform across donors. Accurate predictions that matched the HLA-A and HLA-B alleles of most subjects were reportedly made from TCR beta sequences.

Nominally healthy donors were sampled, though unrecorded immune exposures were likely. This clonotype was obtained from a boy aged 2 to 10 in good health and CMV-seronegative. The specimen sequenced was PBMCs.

CDR3 amino acids: CASSVKQGQPQHF. In DNA form, the CDR3 reads TGTGCCAGCAGTGTAAAACAGGGCCAGCCCCAGCATTTT. The chain employs TRBV2 and TRBJ1-5, with D perhaps TRBD1 (6 bases). V lost 4 bases, J lost 7 bases, and 11 bases lay in between. The CDR3 covers 13 residues. Germline V gene lookup returns CDR1 SNHLY and CDR2 FYNNEI.